This entry lists 15 T cell receptor beta chains sequenced from one sample in a study of vaccination and CD4 T cells after COVID-19. Antigens of these TCRs are unknown. Treatment defined: 10-day PBMC culture with coronavirus spike peptide pools or control peptides (ViraFEST assay). Sequencing of cultured CD4+ T cell DNA used the Oncomine TCR Beta short-read assay. TCRdb called the PCR reads again in MiXCR, with one record for every CDR3 protein. The sample holds 15,000 to 18,000 distinct CDR3 sequences, about 39% seen once. The source material was CD4+ T cells from blood, cultured in vitro, sampled before SARS-CoV-2 vaccination. All receptors come from a human donor who had recovered from COVID-19.

CDR3 DNA: TGTGCCAGCGGAACACCAAGGAGACTAGCGGGAGGGCCCCACAGCACAGATACGCAGTATTTT. As protein: CASGTPRRLAGGPHSTDTQYF. The chain couples TRBV28 to TRBJ2-3, with 14 bases identical to TRBD2. Germline V gene lookup returns CDR1 MDHEN and CDR2 SYDVKM. The CDR3 totals 21 residues. J was trimmed by 0 bases and V by 8 bases; bases with no gene match: 19.

The table lists this clonotype with a few counts. The J gene is TRBJ1-5, the V gene TRBV6-2 or TRBV6-3; 8 bases line up with TRBD1. The junction had 8 bases not matched to a gene; V was cut back by 6 bases and J by 7 bases. The CDR3 contains 14 residues. The germline gives CDR1 MNHEY, CDR2 SVGEGT. The CDR3, as DNA: TGTGCCAGCAGCGACCCAGGGGGCGGACAGCCCCAGCATTTT. Translating it yields CASSDPGGGQPQHF.

CDR3 nucleotide sequence: TGTGCCAGCAGCCGAGGGACAGGTGCCTATGGCTACACCTTC. Amino acid sequence: CASSRGTGAYGYTF. The J gene is TRBJ1-2, the V gene TRBV6-1; 8 nucleotides line up with TRBD1. The CDR3 has 14 residues. V shed 6 bases and J 4 bases; nucleotides not matched to a gene: 7. Per the germline V gene, CDR1 is MNHNS and CDR2 is SASEGT.

CDR3: CASSQRAGNTEAFF. As DNA, the CDR3 is TGTGCCAGCAGCCAGAGGGCGGGGAACACTGAAGCTTTCTTT. This chain uses TRBV11-3 with TRBJ1-1; D uncertain. Germline lookup yields CDR1 SGHNT and CDR2 YENEEA. V lost 5 bases and J 1 base, leaving 11 bases between the germline ends. CDR3 length equals 14 residues.

Of note for this clonotype: The junction and the germline gene differ at one end; a read error may be behind it. The rearrangement links TRBV6-5 to TRBJ2-7; tentatively, D is TRBD2 (5 bases). The CDR3 sequence is 13 residues long. Germline CDR1 reads MNHEY; CDR2 reads SVGAGI. CDR3 nucleotides: TGTGCCGGCAGTTATACCGAGGGCCGAGAGCAGTACTTC. Translation gives CAGSYTEGREQYF.

This clonotype was counted only a few times. This sequence joins TRBV19 and TRBJ1-5; D remains ambiguous. The V end was cut by 4 bases, the J end by 7 bases, with 14 bases between. CDR3 length: 14 residues. In germline, CDR1 is LNHDA, CDR2 SQIVND (reference sequence). CDR3 nucleotides: TGTGCCAGTAGTACTAGTAGGGATACGCAGCCCCAGCATTTT. Protein: CASSTSRDTQPQHF.

Only a few counts were recorded for this clonotype. This chain joins TRBV6-2 or TRBV6-3 and TRBJ1-5; D is uncertain. V was clipped by 6 bases and J by 6 bases, with 18 bases between them. CDR3 length: 15 residues. Per the germline V gene, CDR1 is MNHEY and CDR2 is SVGEGT. The CDR3 loop is CASRPLTGPGQPQHF. The CDR3 nucleotides are TGTGCCAGCAGACCACTAACCGGGCCTGGTCAGCCCCAGCATTTT.

V and J are TRBV11-3 and TRBJ1-1; perhaps TRBD1 as D (6 bases). The CDR3 spans 13 residues. The ends were cut back, 1 base at V and 4 bases at J, with 7 bases in the middle. The germline CDR1 and CDR2 sequences are SGHNT and YENEEA. This chain's CDR3 is CASSLVGGTEAFF. For the CDR3, the DNA is TGTGCCAGCAGCTTAGTAGGGGGCACTGAAGCTTTCTTT.

The chain recombines TRBV9 with TRBJ2-3; maybe TRBD1 (5 bases). The germline V gene encodes CDR1 SGDLS and CDR2 YYNGEE. This CDR3 has 15 residues. V lost 4 bases to trimming and J lost 3 bases, with 15 bases between them. This CDR3 is CASSLGVLGTDTQYF. The CDR3 bases are TGTGCCAGCAGCCTAGGGGTTCTAGGAACAGATACGCAGTATTTT.

J is TRBJ2-7 and V is TRBV7-2, with 7 bases lining up with TRBD1. The CDR3 is 14 residues long. J was trimmed by 2 bases and V by 1 base; bases with no gene match: 2. Germline CDR1 and CDR2: SGHTA and FQGNSA. The CDR3 DNA follows: TGTGCCAGCAGCTTAGGGACAGGAGCCTACGAGCAGTACTTC. Translated: CASSLGTGAYEQYF.

This clonotype was seen more than once but under ten times. V and J are TRBV6-2 or TRBV6-3 and TRBJ2-1, with 9 bases that match TRBD1. This CDR3 is built from 14 residues. V shed 5 bases and J 8 bases; nucleotides not matched to a gene: 7. Germline CDR1 MNHEY, CDR2 SVGEGT. The CDR3 nucleotides read TGTGCCAGCAGTAGGGACAGGGTTCTTTATGAGCAGTTCTTC. It specifies CASSRDRVLYEQFF.

J is TRBJ1-1 and V is TRBV30; D perhaps matches TRBD1 (5 bases). In germline, CDR1 is GTSNPN, CDR2 SVGIG (reference sequence). Deletions cut 0 bases from V and 5 bases from J, with 16 bases between. CDR3 size: 15 residues. The CDR3 DNA is TGTGCCTGGAGTGTAGGAGGAGGTAGGGGAACTGAAGCTTTCTTT. Translating it yields CAWSVGGGRGTEAFF.

The chain couples TRBV18 to TRBJ1-2; the D gene is possibly TRBD1 (6 bases). The CDR3 covers 13 residues. The ends were cut back, 6 bases at V and 8 bases at J, with 16 bases in the middle. Germline V gene sequence: CDR1 KGHSH, CDR2 LQKENI. CDR3 DNA: TGTGCCAGCTCCCCCCTGGCAGGGGACGGCTACACCTTC. Translation gives CASSPLAGDGYTF.

This clonotype occurred a few times. The rearrangement links TRBV7-9 to TRBJ2-3; 8 positions match TRBD2. V trimming: 5 bases; J trimming: 3 bases; junction bases outside the gene matches: 10. The germline CDR1 and CDR2 sequences are SEHNR and FQNEAQ (reference sequence). The CDR3 consists of 16 residues. CDR3 in amino acids: CASSGPLAGVTDTQYF. DNA for the CDR3: TGTGCCAGCAGCGGCCCGCTAGCGGGCGTAACAGATACGCAGTATTTT.

In this sample, this clonotype turned up a few times. This rearrangement joins TRBV19 to TRBJ1-1, with D possibly TRBD1 on 5 matching bases. Germline-derived CDR1 and CDR2 are LNHDA and SQIVND (reference sequence). The ends were cut back, 8 bases at V and 8 bases at J, with 9 bases in the middle. This CDR3 has 10 residues. The CDR3 loop reads CASGHREAFF. The CDR3 DNA reads TGTGCCAGTGGACATAGGGAAGCTTTCTTT.